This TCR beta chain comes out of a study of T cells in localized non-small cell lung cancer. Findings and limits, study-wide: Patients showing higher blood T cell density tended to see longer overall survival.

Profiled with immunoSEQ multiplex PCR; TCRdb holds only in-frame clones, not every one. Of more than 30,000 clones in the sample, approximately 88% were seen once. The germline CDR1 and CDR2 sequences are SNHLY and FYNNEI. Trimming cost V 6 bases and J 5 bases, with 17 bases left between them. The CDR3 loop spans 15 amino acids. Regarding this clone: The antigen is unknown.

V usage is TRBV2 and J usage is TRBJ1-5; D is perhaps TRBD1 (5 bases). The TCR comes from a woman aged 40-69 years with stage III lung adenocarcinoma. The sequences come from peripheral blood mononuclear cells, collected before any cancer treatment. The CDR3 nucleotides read TGTGCCAGCAGCGCCGACGGGGGAGAGCATCAGCCCCAGCATTTT. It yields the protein CASSADGGEHQPQHF.